The 10 T cell receptor beta chains given below trace back to one sample, sequenced in a study of shared clonotypes between healthy human individuals (TCRdb year 2020). CD8 naive samples were obtained by positive selection for CCR7 among CD45RO-negative cells, yielding a CD45RA+CCR7+ population from which TemRA cells were excluded. Library creation used the immunoSEQ multiplex PCR assay. TCRdb took over this immuneACCESS table, retaining in-frame rearrangements with V and J assigned. Such tables are incomplete; in checked studies, under half of the missing clones stem from an unresolved V gene, and the remainder is unexplained. Counted in this sample were about 2.2 million clones; about 93% of them appeared once. Under 2% of the sample is in the top ten clones. The specimen sequenced was naive CD8+ T cells from PBMCs. The cell subset or site label on this specimen signifies: CD45RA+CCR7+. The source is a man between 18 and 29 years old in good health. Some clones in this sample may be carry-over from other donors' samples.

The chain uses TRBV6-5 and TRBJ2-7; 8 bases are a match to TRBD2. V lost 6 bases, J lost 5 bases, and 6 bases stayed unmatched. The CDR3 contains 13 residues. Per the germline V gene, CDR1 is MNHEY and CDR2 is SVGAGI. CDR3 region: CASRSGSSNEQYF. CDR3 in DNA: TGTGCCAGCAGGAGCGGGAGTAGTAACGAGCAGTACTTC.

This rearrangement joins TRBV15 to TRBJ1-1; D gene uncertain. The CDR3 consists of 15 residues. The germline V gene has CDR1 LNHNV and CDR2 YYDKDF (reference sequence). The V end lost 1 base, the J end lost 4 bases, and 13 bases lay between the germline ends. CDR3 bases: TGTGCCACCAGCAGAGCCGCGCCCCCGGTCACTGAAGCTTTCTTT. Its protein product is CATSRAAPPVTEAFF.

Comment on this clone: Other nucleotide sequences in the sample specify the same CDR3. This chain links TRBV7-9 with TRBJ2-7, with TRBD2 identical over 7 bases. The CDR3 covers 14 residues. Germline CDR1 is SEHNR and CDR2 is FQNEAQ (reference sequence). Losses at the gene ends were 9 bases for V and 2 bases for J; bases not matched to a gene: 10. Here the CDR3 reads CASSFSGRPYEQYF. The CDR3 region has the DNA TGTGCCAGTTCTTTTAGCGGGCGCCCCTACGAGCAGTACTTC.

The chain joins TRBV5-1 to TRBJ2-2, with D possibly called TRBD1 or TRBD2 (5 bases each). This CDR3 is built from 15 residues. The germline V gene encodes CDR1 SGHRS and CDR2 YFSETQ. The V end lost 5 bases, the J end lost 2 bases, and 13 bases lay between the germline ends. CDR3 amino acids: CASSSGTYNTGELFF. For the CDR3, the DNA is TGCGCCAGCAGTTCCGGGACCTACAACACCGGGGAGCTGTTTTTT.

This clone was observed once. An end of the junction does not agree with germline; a read error may underlie this. The chain couples TRBV6-4 to TRBJ1-1; D unresolved. The germline CDR1 and CDR2 sequences are MRHNA and SNTAGT. The CDR3 length is 16 residues. CDR3 bases: TGTGCCAGCAGTAACTCAGATAGAGCTTGGGACACTGAAGCTTTCTTT. It translates to CASSNSDRAWDTEAFF.

V gene TRBV27 combines with J gene TRBJ2-5; 7 bases map to TRBD1. CDR1 is MNHEY, CDR2 SMNVEV, per germline (reference sequence). This CDR3 is 13 amino acids long. V was clipped by 10 bases and J by 5 bases; unmatched bases: 10. CDR3: CATRDRAGETQYF. For the CDR3, the DNA is TGTGCCACCCGAGACAGGGCAGGGGAGACCCAGTACTTC.

The sample holds one count of this clone. The chain is built from TRBV28 and TRBJ1-5, with unresolved D. V was clipped by 4 bases and J by 0 bases, with 13 bases between them. CDR3 length: 16 residues. Germline V gene sequence: CDR1 MDHEN, CDR2 SYDVKM. This chain's CDR3 is CASSSPPGYSNQPQHF. The DNA for the CDR3 is TGTGCCAGCAGTTCCCCCCCCGGCTATAGCAATCAGCCCCAGCATTTT.

The rearrangement uses TRBV7-9 and TRBJ2-7; TRBD1 agrees at 9 bases. Germline-derived CDR1 and CDR2 are SEHNR and FQNEAQ (reference sequence). The CDR3 length is 14 residues. The J segment lost 3 bases and the V segment lost 5 bases, leaving 5 bases of the junction unmatched. This CDR3 reads CASSTGTGYYEQYF. The CDR3 DNA follows: TGTGCCAGCAGCACGGGGACAGGGTACTACGAGCAGTACTTC.

The chain is built from TRBV4-2 and TRBJ2-5; the match to TRBD2 covers 12 bases. This CDR3 has 17 amino acids. Germline values: CDR1 LGHNA, CDR2 YNFKEQ. The ends lost 5 bases at V and 5 bases at J; junction bases unmatched: 12. Here the CDR3 reads CASSERGGLAGGETQYF. The DNA for the CDR3 is TGTGCCAGCAGCGAAAGGGGGGGACTAGCGGGCGGCGAGACCCAGTACTTC.

V is TRBV7-8 and J is TRBJ2-7; D unresolved. Deletions cut 1 base from V and 3 bases from J, with 7 bases between. The CDR3 totals 13 residues. Germline CDR1 reads SGHVS; CDR2 reads FQNEAQ. The CDR3 spells CASSLDLSYEQYF. The CDR3 DNA reads TGTGCCAGCAGCTTAGATCTTAGCTACGAGCAGTACTTC.